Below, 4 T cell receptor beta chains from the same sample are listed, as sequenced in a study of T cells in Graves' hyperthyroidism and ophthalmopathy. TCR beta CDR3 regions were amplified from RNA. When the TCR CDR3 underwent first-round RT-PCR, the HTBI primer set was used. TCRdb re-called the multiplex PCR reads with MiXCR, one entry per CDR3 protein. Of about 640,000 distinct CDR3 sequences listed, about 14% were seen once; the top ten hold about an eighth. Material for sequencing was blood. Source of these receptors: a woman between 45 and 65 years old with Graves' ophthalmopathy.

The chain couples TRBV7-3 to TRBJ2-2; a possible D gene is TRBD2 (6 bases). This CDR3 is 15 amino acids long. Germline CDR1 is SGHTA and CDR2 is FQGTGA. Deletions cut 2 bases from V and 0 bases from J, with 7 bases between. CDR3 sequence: CASSLLASNTGELFF. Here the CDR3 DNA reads TGTGCCAGCAGCTTACTAGCGTCGAACACCGGGGAGCTGTTTTTT.

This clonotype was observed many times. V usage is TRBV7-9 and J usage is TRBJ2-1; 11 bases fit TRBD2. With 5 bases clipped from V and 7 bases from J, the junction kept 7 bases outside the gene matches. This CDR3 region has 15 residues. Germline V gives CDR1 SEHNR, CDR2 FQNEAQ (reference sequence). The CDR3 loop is CASSLTSGSSNEQFF. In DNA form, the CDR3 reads TGTGCCAGCAGCCTTACTAGCGGGAGCTCAAATGAGCAGTTCTTC.

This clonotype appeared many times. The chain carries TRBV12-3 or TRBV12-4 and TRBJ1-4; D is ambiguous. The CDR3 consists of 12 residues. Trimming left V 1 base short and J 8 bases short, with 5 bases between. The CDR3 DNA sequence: TGTGCCAGCAGTTTAGGACGGGAAAAACTGTTTTTT. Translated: CASSLGREKLFF.

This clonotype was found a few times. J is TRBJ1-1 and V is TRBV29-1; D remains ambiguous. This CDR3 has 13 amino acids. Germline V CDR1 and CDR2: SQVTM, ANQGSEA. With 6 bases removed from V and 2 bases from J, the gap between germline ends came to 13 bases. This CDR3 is CSVGLGTNTEAFF. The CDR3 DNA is TGCAGCGTCGGGCTGGGCACTAACACTGAAGCTTTCTTT.